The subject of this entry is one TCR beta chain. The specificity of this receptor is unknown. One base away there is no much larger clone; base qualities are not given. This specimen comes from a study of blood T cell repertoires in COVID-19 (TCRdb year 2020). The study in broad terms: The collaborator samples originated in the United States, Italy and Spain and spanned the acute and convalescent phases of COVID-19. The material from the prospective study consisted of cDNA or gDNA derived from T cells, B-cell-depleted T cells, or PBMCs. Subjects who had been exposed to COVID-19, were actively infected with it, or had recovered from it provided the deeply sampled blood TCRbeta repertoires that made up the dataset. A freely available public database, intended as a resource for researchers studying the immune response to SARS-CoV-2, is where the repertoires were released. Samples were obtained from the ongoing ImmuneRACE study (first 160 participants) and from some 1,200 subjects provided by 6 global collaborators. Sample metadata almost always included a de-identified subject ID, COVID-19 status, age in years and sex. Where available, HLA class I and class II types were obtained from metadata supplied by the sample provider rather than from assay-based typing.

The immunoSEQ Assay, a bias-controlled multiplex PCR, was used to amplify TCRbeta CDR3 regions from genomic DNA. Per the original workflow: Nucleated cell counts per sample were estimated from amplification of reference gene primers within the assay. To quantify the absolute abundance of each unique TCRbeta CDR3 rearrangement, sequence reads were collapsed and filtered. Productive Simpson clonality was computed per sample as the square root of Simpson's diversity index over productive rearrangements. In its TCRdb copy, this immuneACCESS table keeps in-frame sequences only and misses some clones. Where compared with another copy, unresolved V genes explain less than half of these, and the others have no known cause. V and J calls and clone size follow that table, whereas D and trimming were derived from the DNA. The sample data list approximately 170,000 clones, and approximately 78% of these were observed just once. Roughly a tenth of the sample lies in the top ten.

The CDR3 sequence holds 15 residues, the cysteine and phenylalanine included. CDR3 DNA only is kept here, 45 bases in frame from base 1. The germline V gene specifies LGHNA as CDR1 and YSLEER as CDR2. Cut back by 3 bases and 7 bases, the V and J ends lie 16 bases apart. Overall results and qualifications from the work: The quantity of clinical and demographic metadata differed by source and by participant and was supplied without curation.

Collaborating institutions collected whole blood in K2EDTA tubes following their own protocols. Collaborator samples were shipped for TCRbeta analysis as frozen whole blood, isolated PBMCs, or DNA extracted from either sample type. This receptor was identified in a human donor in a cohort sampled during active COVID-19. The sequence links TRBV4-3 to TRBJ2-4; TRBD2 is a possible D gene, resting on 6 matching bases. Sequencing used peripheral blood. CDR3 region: CASSQEGNAANIQYF. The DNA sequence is TGCGCCAGCAGCCAGGAGGGGAATGCGGCGAACATTCAGTACTTC.